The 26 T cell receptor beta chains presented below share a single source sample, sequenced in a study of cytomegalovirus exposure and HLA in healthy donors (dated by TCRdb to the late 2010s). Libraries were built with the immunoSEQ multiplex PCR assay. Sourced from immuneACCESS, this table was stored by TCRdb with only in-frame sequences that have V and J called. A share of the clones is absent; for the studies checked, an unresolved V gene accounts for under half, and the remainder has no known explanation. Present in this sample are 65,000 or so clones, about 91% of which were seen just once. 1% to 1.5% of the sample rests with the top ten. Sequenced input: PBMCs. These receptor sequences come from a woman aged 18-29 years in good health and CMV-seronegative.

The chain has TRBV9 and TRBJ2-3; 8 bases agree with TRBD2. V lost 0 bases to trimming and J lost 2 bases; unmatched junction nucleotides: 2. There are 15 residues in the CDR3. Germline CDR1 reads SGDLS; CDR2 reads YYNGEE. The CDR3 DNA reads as TGTGCCAGCAGCGTAGGCGGGGGGTACACAGATACGCAGTATTTT. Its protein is CASSVGGGYTDTQYF.

Here the CDR3 reads CASSPPTLGGMNTEAFF. CDR3 nucleotide sequence: TGTGCCAGCTCACCACCGACTCTCGGAGGTATGAACACTGAAGCTTTCTTT. The V call is TRBV18, the J call TRBJ1-1; D is unclear. This CDR3 has 17 residues. The germline gives CDR1 KGHSH, CDR2 LQKENI. V lost 0 bases, J lost 0 bases, and 14 bases lay in between.

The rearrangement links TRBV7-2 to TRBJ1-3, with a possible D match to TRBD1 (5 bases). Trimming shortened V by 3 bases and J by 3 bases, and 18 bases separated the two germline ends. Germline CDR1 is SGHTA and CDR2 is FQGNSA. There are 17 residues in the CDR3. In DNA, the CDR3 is TGTGCCAGCAGCTTTCTCAGGGCGAGGATGGGTGGAAACACCATATATTTT. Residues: CASSFLRARMGGNTIYF.

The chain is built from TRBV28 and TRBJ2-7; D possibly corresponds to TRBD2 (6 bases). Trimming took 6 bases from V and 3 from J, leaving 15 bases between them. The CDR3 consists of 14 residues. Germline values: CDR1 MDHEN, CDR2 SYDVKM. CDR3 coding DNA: TGTGCCAGCAGCAACCTTGCGGGGAGCTACGAGCAGTACTTC. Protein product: CASSNLAGSYEQYF.

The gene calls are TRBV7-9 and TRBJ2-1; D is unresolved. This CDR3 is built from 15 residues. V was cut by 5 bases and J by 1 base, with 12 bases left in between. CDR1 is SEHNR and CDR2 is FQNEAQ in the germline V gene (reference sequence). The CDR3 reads CASSHAGGSYNEQFF. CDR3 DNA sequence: TGTGCCAGCAGCCACGCTGGCGGATCCTACAATGAGCAGTTCTTC.

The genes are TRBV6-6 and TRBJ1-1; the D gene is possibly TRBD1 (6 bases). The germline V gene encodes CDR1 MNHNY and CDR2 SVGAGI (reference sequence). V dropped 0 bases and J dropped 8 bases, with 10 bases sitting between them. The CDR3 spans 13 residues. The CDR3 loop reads CASSYSSDREAFF. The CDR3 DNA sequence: TGTGCCAGCAGTTACTCCAGTGACAGGGAAGCTTTCTTT.

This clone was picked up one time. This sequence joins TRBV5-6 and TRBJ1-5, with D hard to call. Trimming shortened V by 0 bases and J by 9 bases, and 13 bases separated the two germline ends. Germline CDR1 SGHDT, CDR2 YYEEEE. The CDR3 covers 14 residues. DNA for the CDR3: TGTGCCAGCAGCTTGGGTCCAGGCCCGAGGCCCCAGCATTTT. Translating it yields CASSLGPGPRPQHF.

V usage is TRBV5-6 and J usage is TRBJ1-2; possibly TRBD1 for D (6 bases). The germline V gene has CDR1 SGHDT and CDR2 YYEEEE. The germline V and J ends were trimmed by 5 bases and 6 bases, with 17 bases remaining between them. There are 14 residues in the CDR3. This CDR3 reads CASSELAGANGYTF. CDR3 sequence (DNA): TGTGCCAGCAGTGAGCTTGCAGGGGCCAATGGCTACACCTTC.

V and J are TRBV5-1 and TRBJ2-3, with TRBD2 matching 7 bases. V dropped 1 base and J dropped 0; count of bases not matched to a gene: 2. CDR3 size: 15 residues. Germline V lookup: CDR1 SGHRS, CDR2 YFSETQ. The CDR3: CASSLLAESTDTQYF. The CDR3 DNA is TGCGCCAGCAGCTTGCTAGCGGAAAGCACAGATACGCAGTATTTT.

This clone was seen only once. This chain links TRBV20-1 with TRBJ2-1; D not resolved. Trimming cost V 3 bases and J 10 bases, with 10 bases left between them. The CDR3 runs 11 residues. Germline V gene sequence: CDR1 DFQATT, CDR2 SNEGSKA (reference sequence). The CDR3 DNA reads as TGCAGTGCTAGCCTCTGGGCGGAGCAGTTCTTC. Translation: CSASLWAEQFF.

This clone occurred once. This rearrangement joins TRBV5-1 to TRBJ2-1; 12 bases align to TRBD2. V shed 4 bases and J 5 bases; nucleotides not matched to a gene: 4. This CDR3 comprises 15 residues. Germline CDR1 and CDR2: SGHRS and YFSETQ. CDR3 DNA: TGCGCCAGCAGCAGTGGACTAGCGGGAAACAATGAGCAGTTCTTC. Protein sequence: CASSSGLAGNNEQFF.

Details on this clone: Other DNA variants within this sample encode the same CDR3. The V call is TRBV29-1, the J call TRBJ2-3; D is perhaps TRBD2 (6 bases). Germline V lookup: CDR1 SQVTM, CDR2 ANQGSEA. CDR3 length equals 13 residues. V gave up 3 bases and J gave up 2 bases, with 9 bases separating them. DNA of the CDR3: TGCAGCGTTGAGGGGGGATCCACAGATACGCAGTATTTT. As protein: CSVEGGSTDTQYF.

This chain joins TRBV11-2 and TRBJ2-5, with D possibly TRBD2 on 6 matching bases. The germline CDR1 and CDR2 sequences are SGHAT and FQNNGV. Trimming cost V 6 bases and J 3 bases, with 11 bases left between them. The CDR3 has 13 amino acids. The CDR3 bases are TGTGCCAGCAGTACGTGGAGGGAAGAGACCCAGTACTTC. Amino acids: CASSTWREETQYF.

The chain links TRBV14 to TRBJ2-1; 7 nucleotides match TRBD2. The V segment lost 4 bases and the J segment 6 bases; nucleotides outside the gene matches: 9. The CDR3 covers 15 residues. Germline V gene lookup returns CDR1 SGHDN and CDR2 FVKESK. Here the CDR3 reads CASSRGSGNSNEQFF. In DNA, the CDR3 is TGTGCCAGCAGCCGGGGGAGCGGGAATAGCAATGAGCAGTTCTTC.

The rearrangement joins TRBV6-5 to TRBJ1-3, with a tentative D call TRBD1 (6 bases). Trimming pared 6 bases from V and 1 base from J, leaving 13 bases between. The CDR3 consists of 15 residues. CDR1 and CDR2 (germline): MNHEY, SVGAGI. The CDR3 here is CASSLQGTSGNTIYF. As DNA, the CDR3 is TGTGCCAGCAGCCTACAGGGCACTTCTGGAAACACCATATATTTT.

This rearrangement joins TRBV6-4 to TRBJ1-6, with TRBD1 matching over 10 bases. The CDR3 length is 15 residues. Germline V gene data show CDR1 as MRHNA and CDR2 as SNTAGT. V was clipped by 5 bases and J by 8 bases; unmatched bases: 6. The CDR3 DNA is TGTGCCAGCAGTCTGGGGACAGGGGCCCATTCACCCCTCCACTTT. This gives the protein CASSLGTGAHSPLHF.

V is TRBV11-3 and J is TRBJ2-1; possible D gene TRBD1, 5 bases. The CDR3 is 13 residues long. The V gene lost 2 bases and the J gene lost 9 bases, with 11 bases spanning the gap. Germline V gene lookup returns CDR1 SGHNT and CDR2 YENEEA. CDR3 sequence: CASSLIRVGEQFF. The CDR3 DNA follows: TGTGCCAGCAGCTTAATCAGGGTAGGTGAGCAGTTCTTC.

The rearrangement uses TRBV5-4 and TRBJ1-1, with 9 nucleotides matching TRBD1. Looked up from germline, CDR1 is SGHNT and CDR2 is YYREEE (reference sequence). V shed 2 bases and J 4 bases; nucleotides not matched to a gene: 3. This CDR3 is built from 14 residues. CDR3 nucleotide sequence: TGTGCCAGCAGCTTTACAGGGGGCGGCACTGAAGCTTTCTTT. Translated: CASSFTGGGTEAFF.

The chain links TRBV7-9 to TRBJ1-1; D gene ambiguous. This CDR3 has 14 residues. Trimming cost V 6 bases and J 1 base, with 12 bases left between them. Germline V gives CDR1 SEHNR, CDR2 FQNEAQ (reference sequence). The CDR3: CASRRSDKNTEAFF. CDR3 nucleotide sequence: TGTGCCAGCAGACGTAGCGACAAGAACACTGAAGCTTTCTTT.

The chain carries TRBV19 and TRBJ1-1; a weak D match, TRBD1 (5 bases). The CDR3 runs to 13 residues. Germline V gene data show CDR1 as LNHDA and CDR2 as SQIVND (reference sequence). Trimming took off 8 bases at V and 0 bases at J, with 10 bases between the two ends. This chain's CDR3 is CASQTRVNTEAFF. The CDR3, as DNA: TGTGCCAGTCAGACCAGGGTGAACACTGAAGCTTTCTTT.

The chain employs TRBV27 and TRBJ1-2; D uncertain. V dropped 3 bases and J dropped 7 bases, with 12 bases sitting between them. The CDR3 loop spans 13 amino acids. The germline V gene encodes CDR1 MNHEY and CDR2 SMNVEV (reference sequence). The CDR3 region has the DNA TGTGCCAGCAGTTTTAATAGCGGGGTTGGCTACACCTTC. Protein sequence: CASSFNSGVGYTF.

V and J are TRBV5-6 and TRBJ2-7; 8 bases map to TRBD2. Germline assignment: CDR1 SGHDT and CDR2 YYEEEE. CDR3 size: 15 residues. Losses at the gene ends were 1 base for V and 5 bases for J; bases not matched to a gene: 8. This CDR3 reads CASSLRVAGNNEQYF. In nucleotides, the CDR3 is TGTGCCAGCAGCTTGAGGGTAGCGGGAAATAACGAGCAGTACTTC.

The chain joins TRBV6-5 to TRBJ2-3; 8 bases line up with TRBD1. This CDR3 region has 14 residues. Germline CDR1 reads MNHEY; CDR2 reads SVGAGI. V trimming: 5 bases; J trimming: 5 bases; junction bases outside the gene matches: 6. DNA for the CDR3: TGTGCCAGCAGTGAAGACAGGGGTAGAGATACGCAGTATTTT. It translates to CASSEDRGRDTQYF.

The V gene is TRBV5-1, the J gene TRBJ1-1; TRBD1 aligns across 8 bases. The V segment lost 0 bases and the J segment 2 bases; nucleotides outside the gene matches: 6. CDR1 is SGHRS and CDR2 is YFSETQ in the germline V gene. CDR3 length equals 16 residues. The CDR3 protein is CASSLAYGQGNTEAFF. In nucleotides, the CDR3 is TGCGCCAGCAGCTTGGCCTACGGACAGGGAAACACTGAAGCTTTCTTT. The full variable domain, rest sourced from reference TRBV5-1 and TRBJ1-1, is KAGVTQTPRYLIKTRGQQVTLSCSPISGHRSVSWYQQTPGQGLQFLFEYFSETQRNKGNFPGRFSGRQFSNSRSEMNVSTLELGDSALYLCASSLAYGQGNTEAFFGQGTRLTVV.

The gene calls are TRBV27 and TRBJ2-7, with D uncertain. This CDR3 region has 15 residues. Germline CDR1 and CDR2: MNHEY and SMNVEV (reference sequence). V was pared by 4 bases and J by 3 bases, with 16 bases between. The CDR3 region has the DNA TGTGCCAGCAGTTCCGCCTCGAGTGTCGGCTACGAGCAGTACTTC. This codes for CASSSASSVGYEQYF.

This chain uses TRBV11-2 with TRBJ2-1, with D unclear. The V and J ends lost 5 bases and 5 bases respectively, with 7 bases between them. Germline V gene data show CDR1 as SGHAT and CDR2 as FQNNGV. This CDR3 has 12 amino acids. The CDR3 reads CASSPTHNEQFF. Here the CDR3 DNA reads TGTGCCAGCAGCCCCACTCACAATGAGCAGTTCTTC.